This T cell receptor (beta chain) came from a study of blood T cell repertoires in COVID-19. The protocol was immunoSEQ multiplex PCR, while the TCRdb copy is restricted to in-frame clones and leaves out a portion. Seen here are fewer than 110,000 clones, around 82% observed once, and the top ten hold 10% to 15%. Germline CDR1 is LGHDT and CDR2 is YNNKEL (reference sequence). V was pared by 0 bases and J by 0 bases, with 11 bases between. This CDR3 spans 16 amino acids. The sequence was obtained from a human donor in a cohort sampled during active or convalescent COVID-19. The sequencing sample was made of peripheral blood. The V and J genes are TRBV3-1 (or the pseudogene TRBV3-2) and TRBJ2-5; D might be TRBD1 (5 bases). The CDR3 is CASSQDSGLYQETQYF. The CDR3 coding sequence is TGTGCCAGCAGCCAAGATTCAGGGCTGTACCAAGAGACCCAGTACTTC.